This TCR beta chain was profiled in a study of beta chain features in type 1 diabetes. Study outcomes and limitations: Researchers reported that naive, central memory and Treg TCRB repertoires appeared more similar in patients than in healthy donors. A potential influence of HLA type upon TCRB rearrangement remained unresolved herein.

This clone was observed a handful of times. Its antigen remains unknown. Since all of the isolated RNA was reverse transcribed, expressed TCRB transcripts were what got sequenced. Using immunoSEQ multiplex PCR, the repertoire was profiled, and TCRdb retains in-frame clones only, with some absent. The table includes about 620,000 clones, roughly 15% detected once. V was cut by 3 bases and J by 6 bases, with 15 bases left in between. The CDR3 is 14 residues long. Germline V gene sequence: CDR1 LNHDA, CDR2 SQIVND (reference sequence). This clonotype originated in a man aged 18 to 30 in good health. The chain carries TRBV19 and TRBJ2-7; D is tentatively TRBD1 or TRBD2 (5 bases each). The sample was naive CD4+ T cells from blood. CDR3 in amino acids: CASSMGQGVREQYF. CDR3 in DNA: TGTGCCAGTAGTATGGGGCAGGGAGTTCGCGAGCAGTACTTC.